The present entry profiles one T cell receptor (beta chain) with its context. Antigen: not known. The data belong to a study of T cell repertoires and HLA-DP antigens. General study points: No separate analysis of naive versus memory CD4+ cells was done.

Average purity of the negatively selected CD4+ T cells was just over 95%. Generated by immunoSEQ multiplex PCR, the TCRdb table keeps only in-frame clones and is missing some. In the table there are over 100,000 clones, about 91% of which are singletons. The CDR3 is made up of 15 amino acids. The germline V gene encodes CDR1 SGHRS and CDR2 YFSETQ. V dropped 0 bases and J dropped 7 bases, with 17 bases sitting between them. The receptor was isolated from a woman aged 18-29 years in good health and CMV-seronegative. The V gene is TRBV5-1, the J gene TRBJ2-7; no clear D gene. The specimen was CD4+ T cells from PBMCs. CDR3 amino acids: CASSLGFGPTREQYF. In nucleotides, the CDR3 is TGCGCCAGCAGCTTGGGGTTCGGGCCTACGAGAGAGCAGTACTTC.